This T cell receptor (beta chain) was documented in a study of blood T cell repertoires in COVID-19. Study-wide background: Acute-phase and convalescent COVID-19 samples originated in the United States, Italy and Spain.

Original processing notes: Estimation of nucleated cell counts was performed using reference gene primer amplification. Method: immunoSEQ multiplex PCR; TCRdb's copy keeps in-frame clones and lacks some. For V, J and clone size, that table is used; D and trimming come from the DNA. The table has 300,000 or so clones, around nine tenths seen once; the top ten hold roughly 2.5%. Two negative PCRs, clearance, or symptom resolution had been documented for recovered Cohort 3 donors. The sample taken for sequencing was PBMCs or T cells enriched from blood (not recorded which). This TCR derives from a man in his 60s who had recovered from COVID-19.

CDR3: CASSSGGGTGDGYTF. The DNA for the CDR3 is TGTGCCAGCAGCTCCGGAGGAGGGACAGGGGATGGCTACACCTTC. V is TRBV11-2 and J is TRBJ1-2, with TRBD1 matching 10 bases. Germline assignment: CDR1 SGHAT and CDR2 FQNNGV. After removal of 4 bases from V and 6 bases from J, the junction contained 8 bases not matched to a gene. The CDR3 runs to 15 residues.